These T cell receptor beta chains were read from a single sample in a study of identical twins. TCRdb redid the calling of the 5' RACE reads with MiXCR, one entry per CDR3 protein. The sample contains some 760,000 distinct CDR3 sequences, 15% to 20% of which appear only once. This sample was also put to use in a study of T cells expressing NK-cell markers.

The sample was PBMCs. The receptors shown here come from a woman aged 18-30 years in good health. The CDR3 runs from the conserved cysteine through the conserved F or W. D genes are given only for firm matches. A row's size may be missing; if present it is once, few, many or a size class.

CASSLRLAGLLETQYF TGTGCCAGCAGCCTACGACTAGCGGGCCTGCTGGAGACCCAGTACTTC TRBD2 few TRBJ2-5 TRBV11-2 16
CSAPRQSGSEKLFF TGCAGTGCTCCCCGACAGTCTGGGTCTGAAAAACTGTTTTTT NA NA TRBJ1-4 TRBV20-1 14
CSASGLIYEQYF TGCAGTGCTAGCGGCCTAATCTACGAGCAGTACTTC NA NA TRBJ2-7 TRBV20-1 12
CASSKGGTLGFF TGTGCCAGCAGCAAAGGGGGGACCCTGGGGTTCTTC NA NA TRBJ2-1 TRBV14 12
CASSFSGDFTDTQYF TGCGCCAGCAGCTTTTCGGGGGACTTCACAGATACGCAGTATTTT NA few TRBJ2-3 TRBV5-1 15
CAISGTGASSGNTIYF TGTGCCATCAGTGGGACAGGCGCAAGCTCTGGAAACACCATATATTTT TRBD1 NA TRBJ1-3 TRBV10-3 16
CASSRGWGGPTDTQYF TGTGCCAGTAGTAGGGGCTGGGGGGGACCCACAGATACGCAGTATTTT TRBD2 few TRBJ2-3 TRBV19 16
CASSPNAARELFF TGTGCCAGCTCACCAAACGCGGCCCGGGAGCTGTTTTTT NA NA TRBJ2-2 TRBV18 13
CSVRAAWGETQYF TGCAGCGTTCGGGCAGCTTGGGGAGAGACCCAGTACTTC NA few TRBJ2-5 TRBV29-1 13
CSARDSETGAHEQYF TGCAGTGCTAGAGATTCAGAGACTGGGGCACACGAGCAGTACTTC NA NA TRBJ2-7 TRBV20-1 15
CSASRDTIQETQYF TGCAGTGCTTCCCGGGACACCATACAAGAGACCCAGTACTTC NA NA TRBJ2-5 TRBV20-1 14
CASSLAASSLGNEQFF TGTGCCAGCAGCTTAGCGGCCTCTTCCCTAGGGAATGAGCAGTTCTTC NA NA TRBJ2-1 TRBV7-9 16
CASRGSYTEAFF TGTGCCAGCAGGGGGTCTTACACTGAAGCTTTCTTT NA NA TRBJ1-1 TRBV2 12
CASSIQGGRNYGYTF TGTGCCAGCAGTATACAGGGGGGGAGGAACTATGGCTACACCTTC TRBD1 NA TRBJ1-2 TRBV27 15
CASSVRTGADEQYF TGTGCCAGCAGCGTAAGAACCGGGGCGGACGAGCAGTACTTC NA few TRBJ2-7 TRBV9 14
CASSGGPGNYGYTF TGTGCCAGCAGCGGGGGACCAGGGAACTATGGCTACACCTTC NA few TRBJ1-2 TRBV7-2 14
CSARVGGQGALMGETQYF TGCAGTGCTAGAGTAGGGGGACAGGGGGCCTTAATGGGGGAGACCCAGTACTTC TRBD1 few TRBJ2-5 TRBV20-1 18
CASSLRDLSTDTQYF TGTGCCAGCAGCTTAAGAGATTTGAGCACAGATACGCAGTATTTT NA few TRBJ2-3 TRBV7-2 15
CASRNRGNTYEQYF TGTGCCAGCAGAAACAGGGGGAACACCTACGAGCAGTACTTC TRBD1 few TRBJ2-7 TRBV6-1 14
CATSTDRELETQYF TGTGCCACCAGCACGGACAGGGAGTTGGAGACCCAGTACTTC TRBD1 few TRBJ2-5 TRBV15 14
CASSLRGGGEQYF TGCGCCAGCAGCTTGCGGGGTGGGGGCGAGCAGTACTTC NA NA TRBJ2-7 TRBV5-1 13
CAISRLAGVSDTQYF TGTGCCATCAGCCGACTAGCGGGGGTTTCAGATACGCAGTATTTT TRBD2 NA TRBJ2-3 TRBV10-3 15
CATKTGVNEKLFF TGTGCCACTAAAACAGGGGTTAATGAAAAACTGTTTTTT TRBD1 NA TRBJ1-4 TRBV15 13
CASSLRRCFMEQFF TGCGCCAGCAGCTTGAGGCGGTGCTTTATGGAGCAGTTCTTC NA few TRBJ2-1 TRBV5-1 14
CASSRWTGAVELFF TGTGCCAGCAGTCGTTGGACAGGGGCCGTGGAGCTGTTTTTT TRBD1 NA TRBJ2-2 TRBV12-3/TRBV12-4 14
CASSQEGSSGEQYF TGTGCCAGCAGCCAAGAAGGTTCTAGCGGGGAGCAGTACTTC TRBD2 few TRBJ2-7 TRBV3-1 14
CASSSGMGRNYGYTF TGTGCCAGCAGCTCGGGCATGGGTCGGAACTATGGCTACACCTTC NA few TRBJ1-2 TRBV5-4 15
CASSRSGKGEQYF TGTGCCAGCAGCCGATCCGGAAAGGGGGAGCAGTACTTC NA NA TRBJ2-7 TRBV3-1 13
CSAPTSGGPNTGELFF TGCAGTGCCCCGACTAGCGGGGGGCCGAACACCGGGGAGCTGTTTTTT TRBD2 NA TRBJ2-2 TRBV20-1 16
CASSPRGQPTGYGYTF TGTGCCAGCAGCCCCCGGGGACAGCCGACTGGCTATGGCTACACCTTC TRBD1 NA TRBJ1-2 TRBV7-8 16
CASSDRQVYTGELFF TGTGCCAGCAGTGACCGGCAGGTTTACACCGGGGAGCTGTTTTTT NA NA TRBJ2-2 TRBV25-1 15
CASSNYEEQYF TGTGCCAGCAGCAACTACGAAGAGCAGTACTTC NA few TRBJ2-7 TRBV7-9 11
CASRAGGGYEQYF TGTGCCAGCAGGGCGGGAGGGGGCTACGAGCAGTACTTC TRBD2 once TRBJ2-7 TRBV12-3/TRBV12-4 13
CASSLNFMNTEAFF TGTGCCAGCAGCTTGAACTTCATGAACACTGAAGCTTTCTTT NA NA TRBJ1-1 TRBV7-2 14
CASSHLAGGQDEQFF TGTGCCAGCAGCCATCTAGCGGGAGGGCAGGATGAGCAGTTCTTC TRBD2 NA TRBJ2-1 TRBV7-9 15
CASSPERLAGAAAETQYF TGTGCCAGCAGTCCCGAGAGGTTAGCGGGGGCCGCAGCAGAGACCCAGTACTTC TRBD2 NA TRBJ2-5 TRBV6-1 18
CAISEDRDTGELFF TGTGCCATCAGTGAGGACAGGGACACCGGGGAGCTGTTTTTT TRBD1 NA TRBJ2-2 TRBV10-3 14
CASSLEGWREETDTQYF TGCGCCAGCAGCCTTGAGGGGTGGCGGGAGGAAACAGATACGCAGTATTTT TRBD2 few TRBJ2-3 TRBV4-3 17
CSARTRNTIYF TGCAGTGCTAGAACTAGAAACACCATATATTTT NA few TRBJ1-3 TRBV20-1 11
CASSPTGGGDQPQHF TGTGCCAGCAGCCCGACGGGGGGGGGCGATCAGCCCCAGCATTTT NA NA TRBJ1-5 TRBV12-3/TRBV12-4 15
CASRTSGGNSPLHF TGTGCCAGCAGGACGTCCGGGGGTAATTCACCCCTCCACTTT NA few TRBJ1-6 TRBV27 14
CAIGGAGGPRETQYF TGTGCCATCGGGGGAGCGGGAGGGCCACGGGAGACCCAGTACTTC TRBD2 few TRBJ2-5 TRBV10-3 15
CASRGDSLYGYTF TGTGCCAGCAGGGGGGACAGCCTTTATGGCTACACCTTC TRBD1 few TRBJ1-2 TRBV7-2 13
CATRWGLTGELFF TGTGCCACCCGATGGGGCCTCACCGGGGAGCTGTTTTTT NA few TRBJ2-2 TRBV15 13
CASSSGRGPRTGELFF TGCGCCAGCAGTTCGGGGAGGGGACCTCGGACCGGGGAGCTGTTTTTT TRBD2 NA TRBJ2-2 TRBV5-1 16
CASSPRNRYQEETQYF TGTGCCAGCTCACCACGGAACAGATACCAAGAAGAGACCCAGTACTTC NA NA TRBJ2-5 TRBV18 16
CASSLAGNHYNEQFF TGTGCCAGCAGCTTGGCGGGAAACCATTACAATGAGCAGTTCTTC NA few TRBJ2-1 TRBV7-2 15
CSALRSGPGNEQFF TGCAGTGCATTAAGAAGCGGACCGGGCAATGAGCAGTTCTTC NA NA TRBJ2-1 TRBV20-1 14
CASSFSSQALWAGELFF TGTGCCAGCAGTTTTTCTTCCCAGGCACTTTGGGCCGGGGAGCTGTTTTTT NA many TRBJ2-2 TRBV12-3/TRBV12-4 17
CASSLGGGRVNEQFF TGTGCCAGCAGCTTAGGTGGGGGGAGGGTCAATGAGCAGTTCTTC TRBD2 NA TRBJ2-1 TRBV7-2 15
CATSDRDTEQFF TGTGCCACCAGTGATAGGGATACTGAGCAGTTCTTC NA few TRBJ2-1 TRBV24-1 12
CASSSSAGEDTEAFF TGTGCCAGCAGCTCCTCAGCCGGGGAGGACACTGAAGCTTTCTTT NA few TRBJ1-1 TRBV7-9 15
CASSAGALDTEAFF TGTGCCAGCAGCGCAGGGGCTTTGGACACTGAAGCTTTCTTT NA NA TRBJ1-1 TRBV9 14
CASRRTPNNEQFF TGTGCCAGCAGACGGACCCCAAACAATGAGCAGTTCTTC NA many TRBJ2-1 TRBV12-3/TRBV12-4 13
CASSETANSYEQYF TGTGCCAGCAGCGAGACGGCCAACTCCTACGAGCAGTACTTC NA few TRBJ2-7 TRBV5-5 14
CASSSLGPQYEQYF TGTGCCAGCAGTTCTCTGGGCCCTCAATACGAGCAGTACTTC NA NA TRBJ2-7 TRBV12-3/TRBV12-4 14
CATSAWSSTDTQYF TGTGCCACCAGCGCCTGGTCAAGCACAGATACGCAGTATTTT NA few TRBJ2-3 TRBV15 14